Following are 21 T cell receptor beta chains from one sample sequenced in a study of siplizumab effects on memory and regulatory T cells. This table comes from immunoSEQ multiplex PCR, and its TCRdb copy is limited to in-frame clones, with some not included. This table has around 100,000 clones, 80% to 95% appearing once. Sequenced input: CD4+ T cells sorted from blood. All receptors derive from a human donor in good health. Some clones in this sample may be carry-over from other donors' samples.

The V and J genes are TRBV23-1 and TRBJ1-2; no clear D. TRBV23-1 is assigned to the ORF class and has an uncertain function. Trimming left V 0 bases short and J 4 bases short, with 15 bases between. The CDR3 is 16 amino acids. CDR3 sequence: CASSQSKFRVGYGYTF. The CDR3 DNA reads TGCGCCAGCAGTCAATCCAAATTTAGGGTTGGCTATGGCTACACCTTC.

The chain is built from TRBV6-6 and TRBJ1-5, with D maybe TRBD1 (5 bases). Per the germline V gene, CDR1 is MNHNY and CDR2 is SVGAGI (reference sequence). The germline V and J ends were trimmed by 5 bases and 2 bases, with 13 bases remaining between them. The CDR3 sequence is 15 residues long. CDR3 DNA sequence: TGTGCCAGCAGTGAGATTGGGGGGGGCAATCAGCCCCAGCATTTT. Protein: CASSEIGGGNQPQHF.

This chain joins TRBV7-3 and TRBJ1-2; TRBD1 agrees at 9 bases. Germline CDR1 is SGHTA and CDR2 is FQGTGA. J gave up 4 bases and V 3 bases, and 6 bases lay outside the gene matches. The CDR3 runs to 15 residues. CDR3 amino acids: CASSLGQGGAYGYTF. CDR3 coding DNA: TGTGCCAGCAGCTTGGGACAGGGCGGCGCCTATGGCTACACCTTC. The variable domain in full, with the rest retrieved from reference TRBV7-3 and TRBJ1-2, is GAGVSQTPSNKVTEKGKYVELRCDPISGHTALYWYRQSLGQGPEFLIYFQGTGAADDSGLPNDRFFAVRPEGSVSTLKIQRTERGDSAVYLCASSLGQGGAYGYTFGSGTRLTVV.

The chain recombines TRBV5-4 with TRBJ1-1; maybe TRBD1 (6 bases). Trimming stripped 2 bases from V and 7 bases from J, with 15 bases between. CDR3 length: 14 amino acids. Germline CDR1 and CDR2: SGHNT and YYREEE (reference sequence). CDR3 residues: CASSLRSGVSEAFF. The CDR3 DNA reads as TGTGCCAGCAGCTTAAGGTCAGGGGTGAGTGAAGCTTTCTTT.

The J gene is TRBJ2-5, the V gene TRBV7-2; tentative D call: TRBD2 (6 bases). The CDR3 has 13 residues. Trimming cost V 3 bases and J 3 bases, with 8 bases left between them. Germline-derived CDR1 and CDR2 are SGHTA and FQGNSA. As DNA, the CDR3 is TGTGCCAGCAGCTTCCGGGGGAAAGAGACCCAGTACTTC. It specifies CASSFRGKETQYF.

The chain combines TRBV9 with TRBJ2-7; D may be TRBD1 or TRBD2 (5 bases each). CDR3 length: 15 amino acids. Germline CDR1 is SGDLS and CDR2 is YYNGEE. Between the trimmed V and J ends, which lost 4 bases and 7 bases, there was a span of 21 bases. Here the CDR3 reads CASSITGTSVREQYF. The DNA for the CDR3 is TGTGCCAGCAGCATCACCGGGACCTCCGTAAGAGAGCAGTACTTC. Drawing the rest from reference TRBV9 and TRBJ2-7, the complete variable domain is DSGVTQTPKHLITATGQRVTLRCSPRSGDLSVYWYQQSLDQGLQFLIQYYNGEERAKGNILERFSAQQFPDLHSELNLSSLELGDSALYFCASSITGTSVREQYFGPGTRLTVT.

The chain is built from TRBV7-9 and TRBJ1-1; D uncertain. Trimming took off 4 bases at V and 1 base at J, with 19 bases between the two ends. Germline lookup yields CDR1 SEHNR and CDR2 FQNEAQ (reference sequence). This CDR3 spans 17 amino acids. CDR3 loop: CASSSPRFAGTNTEAFF. In DNA form, the CDR3 reads TGTGCCAGCAGCTCGCCTCGATTTGCAGGTACGAACACTGAAGCTTTCTTT.

The count of this clone is one. The chain carries TRBV5-1 and TRBJ2-2; 10 bases match TRBD2. The germline V gene has CDR1 SGHRS and CDR2 YFSETQ. Germline trimming cut 8 bases from V and 2 bases from J; bases unmatched to any gene: 6. The CDR3 totals 15 residues. The CDR3 DNA reads TGCGCCAGTAGGCTAGCGGGAGATAACACCGGGGAGCTGTTTTTT. As protein: CASRLAGDNTGELFF.

The V call is TRBV20-1, the J call TRBJ1-5, with D unclear. V lost 3 bases, J lost 10 bases, and 1 base lay in between. The CDR3 spans 8 residues. In germline, CDR1 is DFQATT, CDR2 SNEGSKA (reference sequence). CDR3 nucleotide sequence: TGCAGTGCTAGCCCCCAGCATTTT. It translates to CSASPQHF.

V is TRBV6-5 and J is TRBJ1-3; the D is unclear. There are 14 residues in the CDR3. Germline CDR1 MNHEY, CDR2 SVGAGI. Trimming shortened V by 2 bases and J by 4 bases, and 9 bases separated the two germline ends. CDR3 coding DNA: TGTGCCAGCAGTTACGCGTACTCGGGAAACACCATATATTTT. Amino acid sequence: CASSYAYSGNTIYF.

This sequence joins TRBV5-1 and TRBJ1-1, with D hard to call. V gave up 0 bases and J gave up 4 bases, with 16 bases separating them. CDR1 is SGHRS and CDR2 is YFSETQ in the germline V gene. The CDR3 has 16 amino acids. The CDR3 reads CASSLEPSPRRTEAFF. CDR3 in DNA: TGCGCCAGCAGCTTGGAGCCAAGCCCACGCCGCACTGAAGCTTTCTTT. The complete variable domain, with remaining parts taken from reference TRBV5-1 and TRBJ1-1, reads KAGVTQTPRYLIKTRGQQVTLSCSPISGHRSVSWYQQTPGQGLQFLFEYFSETQRNKGNFPGRFSGRQFSNSRSEMNVSTLELGDSALYLCASSLEPSPRRTEAFFGQGTRLTVV.

The chain uses TRBV7-9 and TRBJ2-2, with D unclear. This CDR3 spans 12 amino acids. CDR1 and CDR2 (germline): SEHNR, FQNEAQ (reference sequence). V lost 3 bases, J lost 7 bases, and 6 bases lay in between. CDR3 DNA: TGTGCCAGCAGCTTTGAGTACGGGGAGCTGTTTTTT. It specifies CASSFEYGELFF.

The chain is built from TRBV7-6 and TRBJ2-3, with no clear D. The germline CDR1 and CDR2 sequences are SGHVS and FNYEAQ. The V end lost 5 bases, the J end lost 4 bases, and 13 bases lay between the germline ends. The CDR3 sequence is 14 residues long. The CDR3 sequence: CASSPIALPDTQYF. CDR3 bases: TGTGCCAGCAGCCCCATCGCCTTACCAGATACGCAGTATTTT.

This chain connects TRBV18 to TRBJ2-2; 10 positions agree with TRBD1. This CDR3 has 16 residues. The germline gives CDR1 KGHSH, CDR2 LQKENI. V lost 3 bases and J lost 5; bases outside the gene matches: 6. The CDR3 bases are TGTGCCAGCTCACCGACTCCGGGACAGGGGACCGGGGAGCTGTTTTTT. Amino acid sequence: CASSPTPGQGTGELFF.

CDR3 loop: CAISGARGGNQPQHF. For the CDR3, the DNA is TGTGCCATCAGTGGGGCTAGAGGGGGCAATCAGCCCCAGCATTTT. The rearrangement links TRBV10-3 to TRBJ1-5; tentatively, D is TRBD1 (5 bases). The CDR3 sequence is 15 residues long. The V gene's germline CDR1 is ENHRY and CDR2 SYGVKD. V was cut by 4 bases and J by 2 bases, with 12 bases left in between.

The CDR3 DNA reads as TGTGCCAGCAGTGCAGGACAGGGAGGTGGGAATGAAAAACTGTTTTTT. Translated, it gives CASSAGQGGGNEKLFF. V usage is TRBV6-1 and J usage is TRBJ1-4; TRBD1 agrees at 8 bases. Trimming removed 4 bases from V and 5 bases from J; junction bases left unmatched: 9. Germline CDR1 is MNHNS and CDR2 is SASEGT. The length of the CDR3 is 16 residues.

This clone was observed a single time. The junction shows a germline mismatch at one end, possibly a read error. The chain uses TRBV6-5 and TRBJ1-1; unclear D gene. This CDR3 comprises 15 residues. Per germline, CDR1 MNHEY and CDR2 SVGAGI. CDR3 residues: CASSSPAGEGTKAFF. The CDR3 bases are TGTGCCAGCAGTTCCCCGGCAGGTGAGGGCACTAAAGCTTTCTTT.

The V call is TRBV19, the J call TRBJ2-3; D remains ambiguous. The CDR3 is made up of 12 amino acids. The V and J ends lost 3 bases and 14 bases respectively, with 15 bases between them. CDR1 and CDR2 (germline): LNHDA, SQIVND (reference sequence). The CDR3 sequence: CASSIRDTRLYF. DNA for the CDR3: TGTGCCAGTAGTATCCGAGACACCCGTTTGTATTTT.

The chain has TRBV15 and TRBJ1-2; TRBD1 agrees at 7 bases. This CDR3 comprises 15 residues. Unmatched junction bases numbered 11, after V lost 8 bases and J lost 2 bases. CDR1 LNHNV and CDR2 YYDKDF come from the germline V gene (reference sequence). DNA for the CDR3: TGTGCCACCTATGGGACAGACAGTTTGAACTATGGCTACACCTTC. It codes for CATYGTDSLNYGYTF.

J is TRBJ2-7 and V is TRBV25-1, with D tentatively TRBD1 (5 bases). This CDR3 is 14 amino acids long. The V end was cut by 1 base, the J end by 1 base, with 8 bases between. From germline, CDR1 is MGHDK and CDR2 SYGVNS. Here the CDR3 DNA reads TGTGCCAGCAGTGAATTCGACAGTTCCTACGAGCAGTACTTC. It encodes CASSEFDSSYEQYF.

The gene calls are TRBV27 and TRBJ2-5, with 12 positions matching TRBD2. V gave up 7 bases and J gave up 4 bases; unmatched junction bases: 19. The CDR3 runs 19 residues. The V gene's germline CDR1 is MNHEY and CDR2 SMNVEV (reference sequence). In DNA, the CDR3 is TGTGCCAGCACCCCATTGTCGGGGACTCTAGCGGGAGGGATAGAGACCCAGTACTTC. Its protein product is CASTPLSGTLAGGIETQYF.